A single sample is the source of the 17 T cell receptor beta chains below, sequenced in a study of Ad26.COV2.S vaccination and SARS-CoV-2 variants. Assay used: immunoSEQ multiplex PCR; TCRdb lists only in-frame clones, some missing. Among 350,000 to 550,000 clones listed, 75% to 90% were seen once. Documented treatment: about 20 received Ad26.COV2.S at low or high dose, single or two shots; about 5 received placebo; per-sample allocation not given. At day 63 after the first vaccine or placebo injection, samples were drawn. This sample comprised peripheral blood, obtained in a trial of Ad26.COV2.S vaccine versus placebo. The origin of the receptors is a person aged 18-60 years who received the Ad26.COV2.S COVID-19 vaccine or a placebo.

This clone is a singleton in its sample. The chain links TRBV30 to TRBJ1-1; D call uncertain. CDR1 and CDR2 (germline): GTSNPN, SVGIG (reference sequence). The CDR3 totals 13 residues. V lost 0 bases and J lost 1, with 6 bases in between. The CDR3 bases are TGTGCCTGGAGTGTATCCAGGAACACTGAAGCTTTCTTT. This codes for CAWSVSRNTEAFF. The entire variable domain, with the rest obtained from reference TRBV30 and TRBJ1-1, is as follows: SQTIHQWPATLVQPVGSPLSLECTVEGTSNPNLYWYRQAAGRGLQLLFYSVGIGQISSEVPQNLSASRPQDRQFILSSKKLLLSDSGFYLCAWSVSRNTEAFFGQGTRLTVV.

This clone was found once. The sample has other DNA sequences that encode this CDR3 too. The chain uses TRBV30 and TRBJ2-5; unclear D gene. This CDR3 comprises 11 residues. CDR1 and CDR2 from the germline V gene are GTSNPN and SVGIG (reference sequence). V dropped 0 bases and J dropped 5 bases, with 4 bases sitting between them. The CDR3, as DNA: TGTGCCTGGAGTGTCGGGGAGACCCAGTACTTC. Its protein product is CAWSVGETQYF.

The chain is built from TRBV18 and TRBJ2-1; D possibly corresponds to TRBD2 (6 bases). The germline gives CDR1 KGHSH, CDR2 LQKENI. V was clipped by 0 bases and J by 4 bases, with 13 bases between them. CDR3 size: 16 residues. The CDR3 DNA reads TGTGCCAGCTCACCACCCGGGACTCCACCATACAATGAGCAGTTCTTC. Amino acids: CASSPPGTPPYNEQFF. The full variable domain, rest sourced from reference TRBV18 and TRBJ2-1, is NAGVMQNPRHLVRRRGQEARLRCSPMKGHSHVYWYRQLPEEGLKFMVYLQKENIIDESGMPKERFSAEFPKEGPSILRIQQVVRGDSAAYFCASSPPGTPPYNEQFFGPGTRLTVL.

The V and J genes are TRBV7-2 and TRBJ1-6; unclear D gene. Germline loops: CDR1 SGHTA, CDR2 FQGNSA. V was trimmed by 3 bases and J by 8 bases, leaving 5 bases between them. The CDR3 consists of 12 residues. CDR3 sequence reads: CASSFLDSPLHF. CDR3 in DNA: TGTGCCAGCAGCTTTTTGGATTCACCCCTCCACTTT.

This clone has just a few counts. The chain employs TRBV10-3 and TRBJ2-7; 9 bases are shared with TRBD1. Germline lookup yields CDR1 ENHRY and CDR2 SYGVKD. The CDR3 is 14 amino acids. The V gene end was trimmed by 4 bases and the J gene end by 3 bases; junction bases not matched to a gene: 4. CDR3 amino acids: CAISVGQGGYEQYV. The CDR3 DNA reads as TGTGCCATCAGTGTGGGACAGGGAGGCTACGAGCAGTACGTC.

The chain links TRBV5-1 to TRBJ2-7; tentative D call: TRBD1 (5 bases). V lost 0 bases to trimming and J lost 2 bases, with 18 bases between them. The CDR3 runs 17 residues. Germline V gene sequence: CDR1 SGHRS, CDR2 YFSETQ. CDR3 protein: CASSLEPHPSGPYEQYV. Here the CDR3 DNA reads TGCGCCAGCAGCTTGGAGCCCCACCCCTCAGGGCCCTACGAGCAGTACGTC.

V usage is TRBV5-1 and J usage is TRBJ2-6; D perhaps matches TRBD1 (5 bases). Germline CDR1 and CDR2: SGHRS and YFSETQ. V gave up 4 bases and J gave up 3 bases, with 11 bases separating them. The CDR3 runs to 15 residues. Here the CDR3 DNA reads TGCGCCAGCAGCCAGGGTGTCCTTGGGGCCAACGTCCTGACTTTC. This translates into CASSQGVLGANVLTF.

This clone has just one count. The genes are TRBV7-2 and TRBJ2-2; possible D gene TRBD2, 6 bases. Germline V CDR1 and CDR2: SGHTA, FQGNSA. Between the trimmed V and J ends, which lost 5 bases and 0 bases, there was a span of 10 bases. This CDR3 is built from 15 residues. CDR3 in DNA: TGTGCCAGCAGCCCCGGGAGCCCGAACACCGGGGAGCTGTTTTTT. Translated: CASSPGSPNTGELFF.

The rearrangement joins TRBV7-6 to TRBJ2-5; the match to TRBD1 covers 9 bases. The junction had 14 bases not matched to a gene; V was cut back by 5 bases and J by 4 bases. The CDR3 is 17 residues long. Germline-derived CDR1 and CDR2 are SGHVS and FNYEAQ. CDR3 coding DNA: TGTGCCAGCAGCCCCTTAGGGGTGGGACAGGGAATAGAGACCCAGTACTTC. Amino acids: CASSPLGVGQGIETQYF.

This chain joins TRBV19 and TRBJ2-4; 12 nucleotides line up with TRBD2. Germline values: CDR1 LNHDA, CDR2 SQIVND (reference sequence). The CDR3 is 19 amino acids. Trimming cost V 7 bases and J 6 bases; bases outside gene matches: 19. The CDR3 sequence is CASTLRASGRGRVGNIQYF. In DNA form, the CDR3 reads TGTGCCAGTACCCTCCGGGCTAGCGGGAGGGGCAGGGTGGGAAACATTCAGTACTTC.

V usage is TRBV5-6 and J usage is TRBJ2-1, with 10 bases matching TRBD2. CDR1 is SGHDT, CDR2 YYEEEE, per germline. The CDR3 extends over 16 amino acids. V trimming: 1 base; J trimming: 2 bases; junction bases outside the gene matches: 3. DNA for the CDR3: TGTGCCAGCAGCTTGACTAGCGGGGACACCTACAATGAGCAGTTCTTC. This gives the protein CASSLTSGDTYNEQFF.

This chain links TRBV7-2 with TRBJ2-7, with D perhaps given as TRBD1 or TRBD2 (5 bases each). The V and J ends lost 0 bases and 5 bases respectively, with 8 bases between them. The CDR3 spans 13 residues. Germline lookup yields CDR1 SGHTA and CDR2 FQGNSA. The CDR3 DNA reads TGTGCCAGCAGCTTAGCTTTGGGACACGAGCAGTACTTC. This encodes CASSLALGHEQYF.

This sequence joins TRBV7-2 and TRBJ1-2; D is perhaps TRBD1 (5 bases). CDR1 is SGHTA and CDR2 is FQGNSA in the germline V gene. V dropped 4 bases and J dropped 4 bases, with 10 bases sitting between them. The CDR3 loop spans 13 amino acids. CDR3 protein: CASSSEGPYGYTF. DNA for the CDR3: TGTGCCAGCAGCTCCGAGGGGCCCTATGGCTACACCTTC. The entire variable domain, with the rest obtained from reference TRBV7-2 and TRBJ1-2, is as follows: GAGVSQSPSNKVTEKGKDVELRCDPISGHTALYWYRQSLGQGLEFLIYFQGNSAPDKSGLPSDRFSAERTGGSVSTLTIQRTQQEDSAVYLCASSSEGPYGYTFGSGTRLTVV.

The V gene is TRBV5-4, the J gene TRBJ1-1; TRBD1 might be the D (5 bases). Germline V CDR1 and CDR2: SGHNT, YYREEE (reference sequence). CDR3 length equals 13 residues. V dropped 2 bases and J dropped 4 bases, with 9 bases sitting between them. CDR3 coding DNA: TGTGCCAGCAGCTTCAGGGATAGCACTGAAGCTTTCTTT. It translates to CASSFRDSTEAFF.

The CDR3 coding sequence is TGTGCCAGCAGCTGGGGACTAGCGGGCCCCGAGCAGTACGTC. Protein sequence: CASSWGLAGPEQYV. V gene TRBV5-6 combines with J gene TRBJ2-7; TRBD2 agrees at 12 bases. Per germline, CDR1 SGHDT and CDR2 YYEEEE. The CDR3 is 14 residues long. J was trimmed by 6 bases and V by 3 bases; bases with no gene match: 4.

This rearrangement joins TRBV11-1 to TRBJ2-1; TRBD1 agrees at 7 bases. The CDR3 length is 15 residues. V was pared by 6 bases and J by 5 bases, with 10 bases of the junction left unmatched. CDR1 and CDR2 from the germline V gene are SGHAT and FQDESV (reference sequence). CDR3 sequence: CASRARDSYNNEQFF. For the CDR3, the DNA is TGTGCCAGCAGAGCTCGGGACAGTTACAACAATGAGCAGTTCTTC.

The chain has TRBV24-1 and TRBJ1-2; D unresolved. The CDR3 loop spans 16 amino acids. Per germline, CDR1 KGHDR and CDR2 SFDVKD. Trimming cost V 4 bases and J 0 bases, with 14 bases left between them. CDR3 region: CATSDADSRTNYGYTF. In nucleotides, the CDR3 is TGTGCCACCAGTGACGCCGACTCACGGACTAACTATGGCTACACCTTC.